This T cell receptor beta chain emerged from a study of blood T cell repertoires in COVID-19. The germline CDR1 and CDR2 sequences are SGDLS and YYNGEE. Trimming took off 0 bases at V and 4 bases at J, with 14 bases between the two ends. The CDR3 extends over 15 amino acids. TCRdb's table, derived via immunoSEQ multiplex PCR, lists solely in-frame clones and lacks some. The table lists about 280,000 clones, about 89% of them singletons. The rearrangement joins TRBV9 to TRBJ2-7, with a possible D match to TRBD2 (6 bases). The specimen sequenced was peripheral blood. The sequence was obtained from a man aged 45-60 years with acute or convalescent COVID-19. In DNA form, the CDR3 reads TGTGCCAGCAGCGTAGAAGGAGGGTTGGGGTACGAGCAGTACTTC. It specifies CASSVEGGLGYEQYF.